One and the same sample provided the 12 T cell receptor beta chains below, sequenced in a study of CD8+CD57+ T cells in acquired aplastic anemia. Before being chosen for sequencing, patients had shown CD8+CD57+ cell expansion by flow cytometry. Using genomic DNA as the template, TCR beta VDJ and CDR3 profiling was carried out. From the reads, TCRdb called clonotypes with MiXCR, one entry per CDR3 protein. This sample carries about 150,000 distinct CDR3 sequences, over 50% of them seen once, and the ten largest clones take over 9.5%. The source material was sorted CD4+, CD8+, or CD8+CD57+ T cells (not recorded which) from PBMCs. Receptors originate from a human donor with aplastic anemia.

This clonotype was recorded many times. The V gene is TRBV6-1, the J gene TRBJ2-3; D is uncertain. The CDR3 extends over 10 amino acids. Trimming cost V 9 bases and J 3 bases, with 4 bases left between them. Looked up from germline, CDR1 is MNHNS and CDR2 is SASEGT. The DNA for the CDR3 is TGTGCCAGTAGGACAGATACGCAGTATTTT. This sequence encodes CASRTDTQYF.

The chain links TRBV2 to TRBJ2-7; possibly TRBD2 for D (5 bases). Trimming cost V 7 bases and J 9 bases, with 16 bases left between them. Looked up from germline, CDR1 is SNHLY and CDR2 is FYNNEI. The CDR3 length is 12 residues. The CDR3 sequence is CASNAEASSQYF. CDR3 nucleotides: TGTGCCAGCAATGCGGAGGCCAGTTCGCAGTACTTC.

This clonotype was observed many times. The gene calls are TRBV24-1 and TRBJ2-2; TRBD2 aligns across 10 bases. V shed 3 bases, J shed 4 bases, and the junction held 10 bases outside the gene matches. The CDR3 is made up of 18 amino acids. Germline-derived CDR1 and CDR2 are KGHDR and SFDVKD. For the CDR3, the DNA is TGTGCCACCAGTGATCCCTTAGCGGGGGGCCCTCCCACCGGGGAGCTGTTTTTT. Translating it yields CATSDPLAGGPPTGELFF.

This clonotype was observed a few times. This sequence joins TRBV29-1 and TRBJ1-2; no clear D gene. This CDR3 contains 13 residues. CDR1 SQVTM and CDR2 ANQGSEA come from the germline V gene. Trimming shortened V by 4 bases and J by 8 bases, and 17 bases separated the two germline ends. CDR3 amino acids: CSVVLPRSSGYTF. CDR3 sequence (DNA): TGCAGCGTTGTACTCCCGCGATCATCCGGCTACACCTTC.

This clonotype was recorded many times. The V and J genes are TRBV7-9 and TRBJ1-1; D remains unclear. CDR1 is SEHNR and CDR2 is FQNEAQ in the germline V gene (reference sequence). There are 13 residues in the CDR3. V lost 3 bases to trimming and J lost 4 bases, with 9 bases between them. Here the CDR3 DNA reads TGTGCCAGCAGCTTCAAACGGGGCACTGAAGCTTTCTTT. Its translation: CASSFKRGTEAFF.

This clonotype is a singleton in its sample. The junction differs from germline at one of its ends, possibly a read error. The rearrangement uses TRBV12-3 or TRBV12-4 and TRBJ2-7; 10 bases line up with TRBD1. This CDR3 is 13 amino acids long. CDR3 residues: CASSLIRDRGRDF. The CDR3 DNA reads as TGTGCCAGCAGTTTGATACGGGACAGGGGACGGGACTTC.

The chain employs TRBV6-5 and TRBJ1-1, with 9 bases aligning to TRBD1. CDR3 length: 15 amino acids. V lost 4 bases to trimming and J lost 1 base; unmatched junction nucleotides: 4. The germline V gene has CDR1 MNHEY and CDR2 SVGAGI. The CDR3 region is CASSLQGAWNTEAFF. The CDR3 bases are TGTGCCAGCAGTTTACAGGGGGCGTGGAACACTGAAGCTTTCTTT.

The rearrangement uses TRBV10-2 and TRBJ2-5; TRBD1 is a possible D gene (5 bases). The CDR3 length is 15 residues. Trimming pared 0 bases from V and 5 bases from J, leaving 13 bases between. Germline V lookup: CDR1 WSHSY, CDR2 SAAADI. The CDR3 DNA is TGCGCCAGCAGTGAGTCGAAGGGGATAGGGGAGACCCAGTACTTC. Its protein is CASSESKGIGETQYF.

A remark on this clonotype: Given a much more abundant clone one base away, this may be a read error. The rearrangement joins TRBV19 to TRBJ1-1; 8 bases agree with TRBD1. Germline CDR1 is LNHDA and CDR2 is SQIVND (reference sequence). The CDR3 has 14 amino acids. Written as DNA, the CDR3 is TGTGCCAGTAGGAGACAGGGGATGAACACTGGAGCTTTCTTT. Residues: CASRRQGMNTGAFF.

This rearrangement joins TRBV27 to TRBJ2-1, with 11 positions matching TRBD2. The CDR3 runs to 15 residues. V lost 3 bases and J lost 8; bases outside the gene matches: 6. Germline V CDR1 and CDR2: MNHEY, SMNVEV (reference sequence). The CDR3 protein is CASSFGSGGADEQFF. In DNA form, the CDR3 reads TGTGCCAGCAGTTTCGGTAGCGGGGGGGCCGATGAGCAGTTCTTC.

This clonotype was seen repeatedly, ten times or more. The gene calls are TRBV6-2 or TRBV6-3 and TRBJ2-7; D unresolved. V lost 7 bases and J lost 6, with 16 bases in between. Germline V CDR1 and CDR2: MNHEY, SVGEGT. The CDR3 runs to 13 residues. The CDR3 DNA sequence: TGTGCCAGCAACACGGAATTGGTGTCCGAGCAGTACTTC. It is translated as CASNTELVSEQYF.

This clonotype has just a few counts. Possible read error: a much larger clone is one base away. The CDR3 bases are TGTGCCGGCTCAGGGGGAAGGGACGAGCAGTACTTC. This encodes CAGSGGRDEQYF. This chain links TRBV27 with TRBJ2-7, with 7 bases lining up with TRBD1. This CDR3 region has 12 residues. V lost 11 bases and J lost 5; bases outside the gene matches: 9. Germline V CDR1 and CDR2: MNHEY, SMNVEV (reference sequence).